The 8 T cell receptor beta chains reported below all come from one sample, sequenced in a study of CXCR3-negative and CXCR3-positive naive CD8 T cells. cDNA libraries for TRB were generated by 5' RACE incorporating UMI labels. Each CDR3 protein gets one entry in TCRdb, which reprocessed the 5' RACE reads and gives no DNA. The listing records about 130,000 distinct CDR3 sequences. The sequencing input was naive CXCR3- CD8+ T cells from blood. The subset here: CD45RO-CCR7+CD27+CD95- naive CD8+ T cells lacking CXCR3 (TNR3-). The receptors here all came from a human donor in good health. Some clones in this sample may be carry-over from other donors' samples.

Here the CDR3 reads CASSDRQGGYEQYF. The rearrangement links TRBV25-1 to TRBJ2-7; TCRdb indicates TRBD1, and absent DNA this call remains unverified. The CDR3 spans 14 residues. CDR1 is MGHDK, CDR2 SYGVNS, per germline.

The chain combines TRBV7-2 with TRBJ2-5; with no DNA, the TCRdb D assignment of TRBD2 cannot be verified. Looked up from germline, CDR1 is SGHTA and CDR2 is FQGNSA. The CDR3 covers 17 residues. The CDR3 sequence is CASSLGLDEPELETQYF. Looking up the rest from reference TRBV7-2 and TRBJ2-5 gives the full variable domain: GAGVSQSPSNKVTEKGKDVELRCDPISGHTALYWYRQSLGQGLEFLIYFQGNSAPDKSGLPSDRFSAERTGGSVSTLTIQRTQQEDSAVYLCASSLGLDEPELETQYFGPGTRLLVL.

The gene calls are TRBV29-1 and TRBJ2-1; TCRdb designates TRBD1, a call that cannot be tested without DNA. Per germline, CDR1 SQVTM and CDR2 ANQGSEA. The CDR3 is made up of 15 amino acids. This CDR3 is CSVEDYRGPYNEQFF.

V gene TRBV7-9 combines with J gene TRBJ2-3; the D call from TCRdb, TRBD2, cannot be confirmed without DNA. Germline CDR1 reads SEHNR; CDR2 reads FQNEAQ (reference sequence). The CDR3 is made up of 15 amino acids. The CDR3 sequence: CASSARDWSPFTQYF.

V is TRBV7-7 and J is TRBJ2-5; TCRdb reports TRBD1, a call that lacks DNA to check it against. This CDR3 is 16 amino acids long. The germline CDR1 and CDR2 sequences are SSHAT and FNYEAQ (reference sequence). CDR3 residues: CASSMTSALEQETQYF. Complete variable domain (other parts from reference TRBV7-7 and TRBJ2-5): GAGVSQSPRYKVTKRGQDVTLRCDPISSHATLYWYQQALGQGPEFLTYFNYEAQPDKSGLPSDRFSAERPEGSISTLTIQRTEQRDSAMYRCASSMTSALEQETQYFGPGTRLLVL.

The genes are TRBV7-3 and TRBJ2-7; there is no DNA to check the TCRdb D call of TRBD2. Germline lookup yields CDR1 SGHTA and CDR2 FQGTGA. CDR3 length: 19 amino acids. The CDR3 sequence is CASSLIVLRARGVSEEQYF.

This CDR3 is CAWSSWGSDGYTF. The J gene is TRBJ1-2, the V gene TRBV30. Germline values: CDR1 GTSNPN, CDR2 SVGIG (reference sequence). The CDR3 sequence is 13 residues long.

This chain joins TRBV10-3 and TRBJ1-5. From germline, CDR1 is ENHRY and CDR2 SYGVKD. The CDR3 contains 15 residues. CDR3 sequence: CAISDVETMDEPQHF.